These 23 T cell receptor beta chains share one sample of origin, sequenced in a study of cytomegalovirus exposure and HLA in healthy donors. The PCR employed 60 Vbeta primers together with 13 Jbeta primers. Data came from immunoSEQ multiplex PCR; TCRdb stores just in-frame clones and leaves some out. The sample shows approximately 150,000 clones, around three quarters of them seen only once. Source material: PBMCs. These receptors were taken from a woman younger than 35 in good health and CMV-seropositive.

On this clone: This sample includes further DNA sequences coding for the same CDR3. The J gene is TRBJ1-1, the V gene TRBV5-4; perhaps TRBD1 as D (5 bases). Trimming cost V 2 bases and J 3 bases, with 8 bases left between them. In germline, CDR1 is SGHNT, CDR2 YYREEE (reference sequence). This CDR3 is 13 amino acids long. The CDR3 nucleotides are TGTGCCAGCAGCTTAAAAGGGGACACTGAAGCTTTCTTT. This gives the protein CASSLKGDTEAFF.

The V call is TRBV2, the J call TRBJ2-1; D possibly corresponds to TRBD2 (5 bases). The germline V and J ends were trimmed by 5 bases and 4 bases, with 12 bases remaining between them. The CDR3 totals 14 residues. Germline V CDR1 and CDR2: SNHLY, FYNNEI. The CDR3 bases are TGTGCCAGCAGTACCAGAGGGTTTTACAATGAGCAGTTCTTC. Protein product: CASSTRGFYNEQFF.

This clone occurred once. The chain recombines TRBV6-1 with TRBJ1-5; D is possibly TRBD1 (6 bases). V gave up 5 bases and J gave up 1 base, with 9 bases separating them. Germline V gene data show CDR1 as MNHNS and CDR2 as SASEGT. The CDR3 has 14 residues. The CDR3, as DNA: TGTGCCAGCAGTCGAGACAGGAGCAATCAGCCCCAGCATTTT. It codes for CASSRDRSNQPQHF.

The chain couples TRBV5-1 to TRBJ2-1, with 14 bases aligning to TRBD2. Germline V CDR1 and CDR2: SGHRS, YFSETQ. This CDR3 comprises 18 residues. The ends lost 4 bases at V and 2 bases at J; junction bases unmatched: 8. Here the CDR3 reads CASSPRTSGGSTYNEQFF. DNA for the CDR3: TGCGCCAGCAGCCCCCGGACTAGCGGGGGGTCCACCTACAATGAGCAGTTCTTC.

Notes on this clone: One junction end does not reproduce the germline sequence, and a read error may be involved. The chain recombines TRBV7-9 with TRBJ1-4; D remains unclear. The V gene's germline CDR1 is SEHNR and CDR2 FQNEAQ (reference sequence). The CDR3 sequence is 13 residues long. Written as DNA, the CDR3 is TGTGCCAGCAGCCCCCCCGGGAGACCGCGGTTGATTTTT. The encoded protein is CASSPPGRPRLIF. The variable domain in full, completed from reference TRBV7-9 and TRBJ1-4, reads DTGVSQNPRHKITKRGQNVTFRCDPISEHNRLYWYRQTLGQGPEFLTYFQNEAQLEKSRLLSDRFSAERPKGSFSTLEIQRTEQGDSAMYLCASSPPGRPRLIFGSGTQLSVL.

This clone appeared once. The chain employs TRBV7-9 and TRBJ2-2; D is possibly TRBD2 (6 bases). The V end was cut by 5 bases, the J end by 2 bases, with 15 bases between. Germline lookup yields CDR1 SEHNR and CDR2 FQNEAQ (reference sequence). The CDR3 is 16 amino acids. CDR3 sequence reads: CASSAAGPGNTGELFF. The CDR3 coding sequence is TGTGCCAGCAGCGCGGCGGGACCGGGAAACACCGGGGAGCTGTTTTTT.

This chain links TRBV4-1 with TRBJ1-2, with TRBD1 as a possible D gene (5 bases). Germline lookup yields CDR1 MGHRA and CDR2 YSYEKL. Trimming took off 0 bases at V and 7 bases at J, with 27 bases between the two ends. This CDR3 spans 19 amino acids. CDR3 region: CASSQDDASGLDLGLGYTF. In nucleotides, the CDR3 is TGCGCCAGCAGCCAAGATGATGCGTCAGGGTTAGACTTGGGACTTGGCTACACCTTC.

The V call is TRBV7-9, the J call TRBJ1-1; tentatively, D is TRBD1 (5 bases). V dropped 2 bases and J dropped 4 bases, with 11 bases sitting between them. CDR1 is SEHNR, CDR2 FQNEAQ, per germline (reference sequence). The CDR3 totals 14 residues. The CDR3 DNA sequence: TGTGCCAGCAGCTTACCCCACGGGGGCACTGAAGCTTTCTTT. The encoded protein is CASSLPHGGTEAFF.

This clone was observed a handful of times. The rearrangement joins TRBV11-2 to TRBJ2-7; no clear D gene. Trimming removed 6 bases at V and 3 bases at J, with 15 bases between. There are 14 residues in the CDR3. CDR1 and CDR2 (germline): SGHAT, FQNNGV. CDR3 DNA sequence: TGTGCCAGCAGAGTGTCGAGACTTTACTACGAGCAGTACTTC. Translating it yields CASRVSRLYYEQYF.

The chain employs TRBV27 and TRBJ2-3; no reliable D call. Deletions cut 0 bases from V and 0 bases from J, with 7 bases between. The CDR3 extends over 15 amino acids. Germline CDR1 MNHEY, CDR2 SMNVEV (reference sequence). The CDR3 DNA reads TGTGCCAGCAGTTTATCGGAGAAAAGCACAGATACGCAGTATTTT. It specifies CASSLSEKSTDTQYF.

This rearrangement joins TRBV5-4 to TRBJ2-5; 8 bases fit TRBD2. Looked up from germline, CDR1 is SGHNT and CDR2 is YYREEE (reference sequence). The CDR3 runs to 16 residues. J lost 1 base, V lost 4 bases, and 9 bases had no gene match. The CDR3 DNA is TGTGCCAGCAGCCCGGGAGGGGGGGGCCCCCAAGAGACCCAGTACTTC. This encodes CASSPGGGGPQETQYF.

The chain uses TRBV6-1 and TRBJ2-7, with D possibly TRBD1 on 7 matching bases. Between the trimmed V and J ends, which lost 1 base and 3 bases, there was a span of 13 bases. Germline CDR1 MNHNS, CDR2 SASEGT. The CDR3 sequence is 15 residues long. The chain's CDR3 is CASSEVRQGGYEQYF. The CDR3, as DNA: TGTGCCAGCAGTGAAGTAAGGCAGGGGGGCTACGAGCAGTACTTC.

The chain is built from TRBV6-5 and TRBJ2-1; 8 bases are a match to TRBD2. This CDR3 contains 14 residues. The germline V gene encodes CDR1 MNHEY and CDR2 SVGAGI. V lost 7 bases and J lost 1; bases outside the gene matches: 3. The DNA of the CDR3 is TGTGCCAGCATCGGGGGGGAATCCTACAATGAGCAGTTCTTC. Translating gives CASIGGESYNEQFF.

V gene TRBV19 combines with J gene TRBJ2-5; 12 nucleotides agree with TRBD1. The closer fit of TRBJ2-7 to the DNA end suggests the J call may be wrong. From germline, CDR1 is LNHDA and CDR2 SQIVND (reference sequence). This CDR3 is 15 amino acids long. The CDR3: CASSPGTGGVYEQYF. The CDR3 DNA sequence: TGTGCCAGTAGTCCCGGGACAGGGGGCGTCTACGAGCAGTACTTC.

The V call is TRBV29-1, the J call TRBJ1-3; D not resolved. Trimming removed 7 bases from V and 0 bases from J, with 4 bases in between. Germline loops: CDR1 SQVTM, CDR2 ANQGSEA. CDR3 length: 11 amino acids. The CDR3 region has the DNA TGCAGCGCCAACTCTGGAAACACCATATATTTT. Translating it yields CSANSGNTIYF.

The CDR3 nucleotides read TGCGCCAGCAGCTTTACACAGGCCTTCTATAATTCACCCCTCCACTTT. Encoded protein: CASSFTQAFYNSPLHF. The chain joins TRBV5-1 to TRBJ1-6, with D perhaps TRBD1 (5 bases). Germline lookup yields CDR1 SGHRS and CDR2 YFSETQ. The germline V and J ends were trimmed by 2 bases and 3 bases, with 12 bases remaining between them. The CDR3 contains 16 residues.

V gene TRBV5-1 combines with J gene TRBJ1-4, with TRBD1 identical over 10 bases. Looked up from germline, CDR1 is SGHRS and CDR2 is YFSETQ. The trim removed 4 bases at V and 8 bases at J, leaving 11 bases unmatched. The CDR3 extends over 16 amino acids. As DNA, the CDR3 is TGCGCCAGCAGCCACTACCGACAGGGGGCGCGAGAAAAACTGTTTTTT. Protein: CASSHYRQGAREKLFF.

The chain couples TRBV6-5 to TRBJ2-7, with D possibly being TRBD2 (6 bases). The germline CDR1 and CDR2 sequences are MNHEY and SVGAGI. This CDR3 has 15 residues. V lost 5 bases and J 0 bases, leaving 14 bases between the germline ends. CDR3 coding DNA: TGTGCCAGCAGTAAACTCGGGACTTCCTCCTACGAGCAGTACTTC. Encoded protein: CASSKLGTSSYEQYF.

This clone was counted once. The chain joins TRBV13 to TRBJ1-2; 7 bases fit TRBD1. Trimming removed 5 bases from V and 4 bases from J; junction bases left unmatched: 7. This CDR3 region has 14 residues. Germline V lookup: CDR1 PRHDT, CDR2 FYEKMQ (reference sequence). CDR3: CASSPQEGAYGYTF. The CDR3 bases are TGTGCCAGCAGCCCCCAGGAGGGGGCCTATGGCTACACCTTC.

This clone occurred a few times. Here the CDR3 DNA reads TGTGCCAGCAGTGAATCCAGCATTCAGTACTTC. As protein: CASSESSIQYF. V is TRBV25-1 and J is TRBJ2-4, with no clear D. Trimming removed 1 base at V and 9 bases at J, with 4 bases between. This CDR3 region has 11 residues. CDR1 MGHDK and CDR2 SYGVNS come from the germline V gene.

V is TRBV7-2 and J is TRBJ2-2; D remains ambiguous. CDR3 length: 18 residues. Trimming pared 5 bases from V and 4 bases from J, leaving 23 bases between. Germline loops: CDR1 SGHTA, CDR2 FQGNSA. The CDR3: CASSLPSSVLSRTGELFF. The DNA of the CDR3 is TGTGCCAGCAGCCTACCCTCGTCCGTGTTGAGTCGCACCGGGGAGCTGTTTTTT. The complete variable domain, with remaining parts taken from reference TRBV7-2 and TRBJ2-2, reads GAGVSQSPSNKVTEKGKDVELRCDPISGHTALYWYRQSLGQGLEFLIYFQGNSAPDKSGLPSDRFSAERTGGSVSTLTIQRTQQEDSAVYLCASSLPSSVLSRTGELFFGEGSRLTVL.

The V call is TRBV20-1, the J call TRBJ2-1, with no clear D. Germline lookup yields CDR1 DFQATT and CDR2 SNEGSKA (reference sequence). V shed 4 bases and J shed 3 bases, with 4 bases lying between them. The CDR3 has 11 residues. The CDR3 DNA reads TGCAGTGCTACCAGCTACAATGAGCAGTTCTTC. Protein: CSATSYNEQFF.

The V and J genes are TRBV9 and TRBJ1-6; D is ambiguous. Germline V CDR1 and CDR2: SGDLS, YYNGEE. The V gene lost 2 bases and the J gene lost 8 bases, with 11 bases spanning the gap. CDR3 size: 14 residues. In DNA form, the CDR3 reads TGTGCCAGCAGCGTGGAGGTTGAAGATTCACCCCTCCACTTT. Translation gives CASSVEVEDSPLHF.